This T cell receptor (beta chain) was profiled in a study of T cell responses to AZD1222 COVID-19 vaccine. Produced via immunoSEQ multiplex PCR; TCRdb's table is partial and in-frame only. The data show some 130,000 clones, about nine tenths seen once. Concerning this clone: What it binds is not known.

The V gene lost 3 bases and the J gene lost 10 bases, with 10 bases spanning the gap. The CDR3 is 12 residues long. Per the germline V gene, CDR1 is SGHAT and CDR2 is FQNNGV. Broader study findings: Donors were largely white British and mainly female; clonal diversity was possibly underestimated. In all cases, repertoires were sampled only after the peak T cell response.

The clonotype comes from an adult in good health. This chain links TRBV11-2 with TRBJ2-1; tentatively, D is TRBD2 (5 bases). The sample was peripheral blood, taken on day 0 of AZD1222 vaccination. In nucleotides, the CDR3 is TGTGCCAGCAGCTTGCCGACGGGGGAGCAGTTCTTC. Amino acids: CASSLPTGEQFF.